The rows below give T cell receptor beta chains drawn from one sample of a study of blood T cell repertoires in COVID-19. Using immunoSEQ multiplex PCR, the repertoire was profiled, and TCRdb retains in-frame clones only, with some absent. The repertoire holds about 220,000 clones, with more than 65% as singletons. Sequencing was carried out using peripheral blood. These receptors originate from a woman aged 25 to 39 who had recovered from COVID-19. The CDR3 runs from the conserved cysteine through the conserved F or W. D genes are given only for firm matches. Size tells how often a clone was seen (once, few, many) or the class of an expanded clone, and some rows leave it out.

CDR3 | DNA | size | J | V | D
CASSSPTSGSSYNEQFF | TGCGCCAGCAGCTCCCCTACTAGCGGGAGCTCCTACAATGAGCAGTTCTTC | once | TRBJ2-1 | TRBV5-1 | TRBD2
CASGKPGQAFSNQPQHF | TGTGCTAGTGGCAAGCCGGGACAGGCCTTTAGCAATCAGCCCCAGCATTTT | - | TRBJ1-5 | TRBV12-5 | TRBD1
CASSYTAGADTQYF | TGTGCCAGCAGTTACACAGCGGGGGCAGATACGCAGTATTTT | once | TRBJ2-3 | TRBV6-5 | TRBD2
CASTDRTSGSNEQFF | TGTGCCAGCACCGACAGGACTAGCGGGAGCAATGAGCAGTTCTTC | once | TRBJ2-1 | TRBV2 | TRBD2
CAIRVPGLRTDTQYF | TGTGCCATCAGAGTACCGGGACTACGCACAGATACGCAGTATTTT | - | TRBJ2-3 | TRBV10-3 | TRBD2
CASSLDAVGSGYTF | TGTGCCAGCAGCTTAGACGCAGTAGGGAGTGGCTACACCTTC | - | TRBJ1-2 | TRBV11-2 | -
CASSLEKGVVETQYF | TGTGCCAGCAGTTTGGAGAAAGGGGTTGTGGAGACCCAGTACTTC | few | TRBJ2-5 | TRBV28 | -
CASSSNKPRRDRSTDTQYF | TGTGCCAGCTCCTCAAACAAACCTCGCCGGGACAGGAGCACAGATACGCAGTATTTT | - | TRBJ2-3 | TRBV27 | TRBD1
CAISGLAGNEQFF | TGTGCCATCAGCGGACTAGCGGGAAATGAGCAGTTCTTC | few | TRBJ2-1 | TRBV10-3 | TRBD2
CASSLVPGSSYNEQFF | TGCGCCAGCAGCTTGGTTCCGGGGAGCTCCTACAATGAGCAGTTCTTC | - | TRBJ2-1 | TRBV5-1 | -
CASSGGTGGDIYEQYF | TGCGCCAGCAGCGGTGGGACAGGGGGTGACATCTACGAGCAGTACTTC | few | TRBJ2-7 | TRBV5-1 | TRBD1
CASSRDRGRVAETQYF | TGTGCCAGTAGCAGGGACAGGGGGCGAGTTGCGGAGACCCAGTACTTC | - | TRBJ2-5 | TRBV19 | TRBD1
CASSARLAGDATGELFF | TGTGCCAGCAGCGCCCGACTAGCGGGAGATGCCACCGGGGAGCTGTTTTTT | - | TRBJ2-2 | TRBV7-3 | TRBD2
CASSVGPGASYEQYF | TGTGCCAGCAGCGTAGGGCCAGGGGCATCCTACGAGCAGTACTTC | - | TRBJ2-7 | TRBV11-2 | -
CASSSTSWGLLSSYNEQFF | TGTGCCAGCAGCTCAACGAGTTGGGGACTTCTGAGCTCCTACAATGAGCAGTTCTTC | - | TRBJ2-1 | TRBV7-2 | -
CASSLASLAGAYEQYF | TGTGCCAGCAGCTTAGCAAGTCTAGCGGGAGCCTACGAGCAGTACTTC | - | TRBJ2-7 | TRBV7-2 | TRBD2
CASSPRSWSSYNSPLHF | TGTGCCAGCAGCCCTAGATCTTGGAGCTCCTATAATTCACCCCTCCACTTT | - | TRBJ1-6 | TRBV9 | -
CASSLAGGGIAEAFF | TGCGCCAGCAGTTTAGCAGGGGGCGGAATCGCTGAAGCTTTCTTT | - | TRBJ1-1 | TRBV5-1 | TRBD1
CASSLSGQLGYGYTF | TGTGCCAGCAGTTTATCCGGACAGCTAGGCTATGGCTACACCTTC | - | TRBJ1-2 | TRBV28 | -
CASSPPMGKLRYEQYF | TGTGCCAGCAGCCCACCGATGGGCAAGTTACGGTACGAGCAGTACTTC | few | TRBJ2-7 | TRBV7-8 | -
CASSLKGRGTGELFF | TGTGCCAGCAGCTTAAAGGGGCGCGGTACCGGGGAGCTGTTTTTT | - | TRBJ2-2 | TRBV7-2 | -
CASSMFRGSSYEQYF | TGCGCCAGCAGCATGTTCAGGGGTTCCTCCTACGAGCAGTACTTC | once | TRBJ2-7 | TRBV5-1 | -
CASIPDRAGNTIYF | TGTGCCAGCATCCCTGACAGGGCCGGAAACACCATATATTTT | - | TRBJ1-3 | TRBV6-4 | TRBD1
CASSQTGNTGELFF | TGCGCCAGCAGCCAGACAGGGAACACCGGGGAGCTGTTTTTT | once | TRBJ2-2 | TRBV4-1 | -
CASRETLNEGKLFF | TGTGCCAGCAGAGAGACCCTAAACGAGGGAAAACTGTTTTTT | once | TRBJ1-4 | TRBV2 | -
CASSSWRVWNTGELFF | TGTGCCAGCAGTTCATGGAGAGTCTGGAACACCGGGGAGCTGTTTTTT | - | TRBJ2-2 | TRBV27 | -
CAISETQGTYEQYF | TGTGCCATCAGTGAGACCCAGGGAACTTACGAGCAGTACTTC | - | TRBJ2-7 | TRBV10-3 | -
CASSPSGHKETQYF | TGTGCCAGCAGCCCTAGCGGACACAAGGAAACGCAGTATTTT | once | TRBJ2-3 | TRBV7-9 | TRBD2
CASSGGDRGFGTEAFF | TGTGCCAGCAGTGGTGGGGACAGGGGATTTGGAACTGAAGCTTTCTTT | - | TRBJ1-1 | TRBV2 | TRBD1
CASSPRRGTEAFF | TGTGCCAGCAGCCCGCGAAGGGGAACTGAAGCTTTCTTT | - | TRBJ1-1 | TRBV6-5 | -
CASSATGTHEKLFF | TGTGCCAGCAGCGCGACAGGGACTCATGAAAAACTGTTTTTT | - | TRBJ1-4 | TRBV9 | TRBD1
CASSIGTSYEQYF | TGTGCCAGTAGTATAGGGACTAGCTACGAGCAGTACTTC | - | TRBJ2-7 | TRBV19 | TRBD2
CASSQTSSSYNEQFF | TGTGCCAGCAGTCAAACTAGTAGCTCCTACAATGAGCAGTTCTTC | few | TRBJ2-1 | TRBV2 | -
CASSGGKNTEAFF | TGTGCCAGCAGCGGGGGGAAGAACACTGAAGCTTTCTTT | - | TRBJ1-1 | TRBV21-1 | -
CASSLGGSKETQYF | TGCGCCAGCAGCTTAGGCGGGAGCAAAGAGACCCAGTACTTC | - | TRBJ2-5 | TRBV5-1 | TRBD2
CAWSVSPLYEQYF | TGTGCCTGGAGTGTAAGCCCGCTCTACGAGCAGTACTTC | - | TRBJ2-7 | TRBV30 | -
CASSSGLAGLYEQYF | TGTGCCAGCAGCTCTGGACTAGCGGGCCTTTACGAGCAGTACTTC | once | TRBJ2-7 | TRBV7-9 | TRBD2
CAWSPSMDEQFF | TGTGCCTGGAGTCCTAGCATGGATGAGCAGTTCTTC | - | TRBJ2-1 | TRBV30 | -
CASSSVNSPLHF | TGTGCCAGCAGTTCCGTCAATTCACCCCTCCACTTT | - | TRBJ1-6 | TRBV27 | -
CASSGLRETQYF | TGTGCCAGCAGCGGACTGCGGGAGACCCAGTACTTC | - | TRBJ2-5 | TRBV9 | -
CASRPRDRAVGYTF | TGTGCCAGCAGGCCACGGGACAGGGCGGTTGGCTACACCTTC | - | TRBJ1-2 | TRBV27 | TRBD1
CASSSGTGGLGNQPQHF | TGTGCCAGCAGCTCCGGGACAGGGGGTCTGGGCAATCAGCCCCAGCATTTT | - | TRBJ1-5 | TRBV7-2 | TRBD1
CASRTGTGSLLAFF | TGTGCCAGTAGAACCGGGACAGGGTCCCTTCTGGCTTTCTTT | - | TRBJ1-1 | TRBV19 | TRBD1
CAWGGLAGSVTGELFF | TGTGCCTGGGGTGGGCTAGCGGGAAGTGTTACCGGGGAGCTGTTTTTT | - | TRBJ2-2 | TRBV30 | TRBD2
CAAGGFGGSTDTQYF | TGTGCCGCAGGGGGGTTCGGAGGGAGCACAGATACGCAGTATTTT | - | TRBJ2-3 | TRBV24-1 | -
CASSPRGQGAYEQYF | TGCGCCAGCAGCCCACGGGGCCAGGGGGCCTACGAGCAGTACTTC | - | TRBJ2-7 | TRBV4-1 | TRBD1
CASTLSVAGELFF | TGTGCCAGCACCCTAAGCGTGGCCGGGGAGCTGTTTTTT | - | TRBJ2-2 | TRBV2 | -
CASGPDRGAGTDTQYF | TGTGCTAGTGGTCCCGACCGCGGGGCTGGCACAGATACGCAGTATTTT | few | TRBJ2-3 | TRBV12-5 | -
CASSSGQGGYTF | TGTGCCAGCAGCTCTGGACAGGGGGGCTACACCTTC | - | TRBJ1-2 | TRBV7-9 | TRBD1
CASSLGRDRGSYEQYF | TGTGCCAGCAGCTTGGGGAGGGACCGCGGCTCCTACGAGCAGTACTTC | - | TRBJ2-7 | TRBV5-5 | -
CSARGSMGSSYEQYF | TGCAGCGCCCGGGGGTCAATGGGTAGCTCCTACGAGCAGTACTTC | - | TRBJ2-7 | TRBV29-1 | -
CASSSTRPQHF | TGTGCCAGCAGTTCCACTAGGCCCCAGCATTTT | many | TRBJ1-5 | TRBV28 | -
CASSPYPGLATISYNEQFF | TGTGCCAGCAGTCCATATCCGGGACTAGCGACGATCTCCTACAATGAGCAGTTCTTC | - | TRBJ2-1 | TRBV28 | TRBD2
CASSRAPENIQYF | TGTGCCAGCAGCCGGGCCCCCGAAAACATTCAGTACTTC | - | TRBJ2-4 | TRBV14 | -